This T cell receptor (beta chain) was identified during a study of breast tumors, draining lymph nodes, adjacent tissues. The lymph nodes were axillary draining lymph nodes from breast cancer patients. TCRdb redid the calling of the multiplex PCR reads with MiXCR, one entry per CDR3 protein. Here the sample spans 290,000 or so distinct CDR3 sequences, 30% being singletons. CDR1 and CDR2 (germline): SGHTA, FQGNSA. The length of the CDR3 is 17 residues. Overall study findings and caveats: Tumor and nontumor repertoires were significantly more similar in luminal-like than in basal-like breast cancer. Tumor repertoires ranked between lymph nodes and nontumor tissue in diversity, with V and J gene preferences.

With respect to this clonotype: Its antigen is currently unknown. Relative to the germline gene, one junction end is altered; a read error may explain this.

This chain links TRBV7-2 with TRBJ2-4; D is possibly TRBD2 (7 bases). This TCR was sampled from a female donor with breast cancer. Some clones in this sample may be carry-over from other donors' samples. Sequencing was carried out using axillary lymph node tissue. CDR3 loop: CASSPQGAGAAKNLQYF. The CDR3, as DNA: TGTGCCAGCAGCCCACAGGGCGCGGGGGCTGCCAAAAACCTTCAGTACTTC.